This T cell receptor beta chain was identified in a study of patients and donors after allogeneic stem cell transplantation. Via MiXCR, TCRdb re-called the RT-PCR reads, giving one row per CDR3 protein. Of about 960,000 distinct CDR3 sequences in the sample, under 20% were seen once. V gave up 8 bases and J gave up 6 bases, with 23 bases separating them. Germline-derived CDR1 and CDR2 are MNHNS and SASEGT. The CDR3 spans 16 residues. The rearrangement uses TRBV6-1 and TRBJ2-1; perhaps D is TRBD1 or TRBD2 (6 bases each). This TCR came from a human donor who was either an allogeneic HSCT recipient or a stem cell or donor lymphocyte infusion donor (not recorded which). It is not recorded whose cells these are; they may come from a transplant donor. Sequenced sample: blood, either unsorted or a sorted T cell fraction (not recorded which). The CDR3 here is CASLRPKGEALNEQFF. In DNA form, the CDR3 reads TGTGCCAGCCTTCGACCCAAGGGGGAGGCCCTCAATGAGCAGTTCTTC.